What follows are 27 T cell receptor beta chains derived from one specimen sequenced in a study of cytomegalovirus exposure and HLA in healthy donors. With 60 Vbeta and 13 Jbeta primers, the PCR was carried out. TCRdb's table, derived via immunoSEQ multiplex PCR, lists solely in-frame clones and lacks some. The profile shows roughly 180,000 clones, 78% of them singletons. Sequencing was done on a sample of PBMCs. The receptors derive from a woman in her thirties in good health and CMV-seropositive.

CDR3 sequence (DNA): TGTGCCATCAGCACCGGGACAGGAGCCCATGAGCAGTTCTTC. Residues: CAISTGTGAHEQFF. The V call is TRBV10-3, the J call TRBJ2-1; 8 bases line up with TRBD1. V lost 6 bases to trimming and J lost 8 bases; unmatched junction nucleotides: 9. This CDR3 has 14 residues. Germline CDR1 reads ENHRY; CDR2 reads SYGVKD.

The chain is built from TRBV5-4 and TRBJ2-1, with TRBD2 matching 12 bases. This CDR3 has 15 residues. Trimming took 1 base from V and 8 from J; bases not matched to a gene: 4. The germline CDR1 and CDR2 sequences are SGHNT and YYREEE (reference sequence). CDR3 region: CASSLSSGRAYEQFF. CDR3 nucleotide sequence: TGTGCCAGCAGCTTGTCTAGCGGGAGGGCGTATGAGCAGTTCTTC.

The CDR3 region is CASSKLSAGTEAFF. CDR3 in DNA: TGTGCCAGCAGCAAGTTATCGGCGGGTACTGAAGCTTTCTTT. This chain joins TRBV25-1 and TRBJ1-1; D remains ambiguous. V shed 6 bases and J shed 5 bases, with 16 bases lying between them. This CDR3 comprises 14 residues. Germline CDR1 MGHDK, CDR2 SYGVNS.

The table lists this clone with a few counts. The chain links TRBV19 to TRBJ1-2; TRBD1 matches 12 bases. The CDR3 is made up of 14 amino acids. CDR1 and CDR2 (germline): LNHDA, SQIVND (reference sequence). The junction had 7 bases not matched to a gene; V was cut back by 6 bases and J by 8 bases. CDR3 protein: CASRSGTGGFGYTF. Here the CDR3 DNA reads TGTGCCAGTAGATCCGGGACAGGGGGCTTCGGCTACACCTTC. The full variable domain, rest sourced from reference TRBV19 and TRBJ1-2, is DGGITQSPKYLFRKEGQNVTLSCEQNLNHDAMYWYRQDPGQGLRLIYYSQIVNDFQKGDIAEGYSVSREKKESFPLTVTSAQKNPTAFYLCASRSGTGGFGYTFGSGTRLTVV.

The V gene is TRBV7-9, the J gene TRBJ2-1; D ambiguous. Trimming cost V 8 bases and J 3 bases, with 11 bases left between them. The CDR3 is made up of 13 amino acids. Germline assignment: CDR1 SEHNR and CDR2 FQNEAQ (reference sequence). The chain's CDR3 is CASGRLFYNEQFF. CDR3 bases: TGTGCCAGCGGCAGGCTCTTCTACAATGAGCAGTTCTTC.

CDR3 nucleotide sequence: TGTGCCAGCAGGAGTTACGAGCAGTACTTC. It codes for CASRSYEQYF. V is TRBV5-8 and J is TRBJ2-7; D not resolved. CDR3 length: 10 residues. Germline CDR1 and CDR2: SGHTS and YDEGEE. V lost 5 bases, J lost 4 bases, and 4 bases lay in between.

This clone turned up a few times. This sequence joins TRBV28 and TRBJ2-5; a possible D gene is TRBD2 (6 bases). The CDR3 consists of 16 residues. Germline CDR1 and CDR2: MDHEN and SYDVKM. Trimming removed 7 bases at V and 3 bases at J, with 21 bases between. The CDR3 is CASNRYTGTPKETQYF. The CDR3 DNA follows: TGTGCCAGCAATCGATATACCGGGACTCCTAAAGAGACCCAGTACTTC. Complete variable domain (other parts from reference TRBV28 and TRBJ2-5): DVKVTQSSRYLVKRTGEKVFLECVQDMDHENMFWYRQDPGLGLRLIYFSYDVKMKEKGDIPEGYSVSREKKERFSLILESASTNQTSMYLCASNRYTGTPKETQYFGPGTRLLVL.

The chain combines TRBV7-8 with TRBJ1-3; 9 bases agree with TRBD1. CDR3 size: 16 residues. CDR1 and CDR2 from the germline V gene are SGHVS and FQNEAQ. The J segment lost 6 bases and the V segment lost 1 base, leaving 7 bases of the junction unmatched. The chain's CDR3 is CASSLVDRGSENTIYF. CDR3 nucleotides: TGTGCCAGCAGCTTAGTGGACAGGGGTAGCGAAAACACCATATATTTT.

This chain connects TRBV27 to TRBJ1-6; D may be TRBD1 (6 bases). Trimming took off 10 bases at V and 14 bases at J, with 18 bases between the two ends. The CDR3 is made up of 12 amino acids. CDR1 is MNHEY and CDR2 is SMNVEV in the germline V gene (reference sequence). CDR3 DNA sequence: TGTGCCACCGGACCTTTGGCAGGGGCCCTCCACTTT. Amino acid sequence: CATGPLAGALHF.

The rearrangement uses TRBV7-2 and TRBJ2-7, with a possible D match to TRBD2 (6 bases). The germline V gene encodes CDR1 SGHTA and CDR2 FQGNSA. The CDR3 runs to 15 residues. Trimming stripped 2 bases from V and 2 bases from J, with 13 bases between. The CDR3 protein is CASSLLRGAAYEQYF. DNA for the CDR3: TGTGCCAGCAGCTTACTCCGCGGGGCAGCCTACGAGCAGTACTTC.

The CDR3 DNA follows: TGTGCCAGCAGTTCCCCCGGGAGGGTAGAACATTTT. Protein sequence: CASSSPGRVEHF. V usage is TRBV6-5 and J usage is TRBJ1-5; D is ambiguous. The V end was cut by 4 bases, the J end by 16 bases, with 17 bases between. The germline CDR1 and CDR2 sequences are MNHEY and SVGAGI. The CDR3 runs to 12 residues.

The rearrangement uses TRBV18 and TRBJ1-2; D gene unclear. CDR3 length: 14 residues. V gave up 2 bases and J gave up 8 bases, with 15 bases separating them. Germline values: CDR1 KGHSH, CDR2 LQKENI. The CDR3 loop reads CASSPSGGGEGYTF. CDR3 in DNA: TGTGCCAGCTCACCATCGGGAGGTGGGGAAGGCTACACCTTC.

The chain combines TRBV14 with TRBJ2-5; 8 bases agree with TRBD1. V lost 1 base and J lost 7; bases outside the gene matches: 11. Germline CDR1 is SGHDN and CDR2 is FVKESK. CDR3 length: 16 amino acids. For the CDR3, the DNA is TGTGCCAGCAGCCAAGCCCCGGACAGGGCAGGAGGGACCCAGTACTTC. Translated: CASSQAPDRAGGTQYF.

This chain connects TRBV4-1 to TRBJ1-2; 9 bases align to TRBD1. The CDR3 consists of 14 residues. Germline loops: CDR1 MGHRA, CDR2 YSYEKL. Unmatched junction bases numbered 5, after V lost 1 base and J lost 8 bases. The CDR3 loop is CASSQVGQGGGYTF. CDR3 sequence (DNA): TGCGCCAGCAGCCAAGTGGGACAGGGTGGCGGCTACACCTTC.

The rearrangement links TRBV7-9 to TRBJ1-1; D ambiguous. This CDR3 comprises 14 residues. CDR1 is SEHNR and CDR2 is FQNEAQ in the germline V gene (reference sequence). Deletions cut 1 base from V and 2 bases from J, with 8 bases between. CDR3 bases: TGTGCCAGCAGCTTAGATACAGTTAACACTGAAGCTTTCTTT. Translated, it gives CASSLDTVNTEAFF.

In its sample, this clone was seen a few times. The chain uses TRBV6-5 and TRBJ2-7, with 7 nucleotides matching TRBD1. The junction had 8 bases not matched to a gene; V was cut back by 2 bases and J by 1 base. The CDR3 length is 16 residues. CDR1 and CDR2 (germline): MNHEY, SVGAGI. This CDR3 reads CASSYPGQQASYEQYF. The DNA of the CDR3 is TGTGCCAGCAGTTACCCGGGACAGCAGGCATCCTACGAGCAGTACTTC.

The table lists this clone with a few counts. The chain has TRBV6-1 and TRBJ1-4; no clear D. Germline CDR1 reads MNHNS; CDR2 reads SASEGT. V was trimmed by 0 bases and J by 3 bases, leaving 11 bases between them. CDR3 length: 16 residues. The CDR3 loop is CASSEASPGSNEKLFF. The CDR3 coding sequence is TGTGCCAGCAGTGAAGCGAGTCCAGGATCTAATGAAAAACTGTTTTTT.

V and J are TRBV10-3 and TRBJ1-2; D remains ambiguous. CDR1 is ENHRY, CDR2 SYGVKD, per germline. The CDR3 contains 12 residues. The ends were cut back, 8 bases at V and 8 bases at J, with 15 bases in the middle. The CDR3 sequence is CAILTHPGGYTF. The DNA of the CDR3 is TGTGCCATCCTGACCCACCCCGGGGGCTACACCTTC.

This clone has more than one count but fewer than ten. CDR3 sequence reads: CASSFQGQGAGELFF. CDR3 in DNA: TGTGCCAGCAGCTTTCAGGGACAGGGGGCGGGGGAGCTGTTTTTT. This rearrangement joins TRBV5-6 to TRBJ2-2; 12 bases align to TRBD1. The CDR3 totals 15 residues. V was clipped by 2 bases and J by 8 bases; unmatched bases: 4. Germline V lookup: CDR1 SGHDT, CDR2 YYEEEE.

This clone was found a few times. This chain links TRBV6-5 with TRBJ1-1; D remains ambiguous. This CDR3 has 13 amino acids. The V and J ends lost 6 bases and 3 bases respectively, with 11 bases between them. Per germline, CDR1 MNHEY and CDR2 SVGAGI. CDR3 in amino acids: CASRREPDTEAFF. The DNA for the CDR3 is TGTGCCAGCAGAAGGGAGCCGGACACTGAAGCTTTCTTT.

The CDR3 bases are TGTGCCAGCAGCGTAAGCGGGATGAATGAGCAGTTCTTC. Amino acid sequence: CASSVSGMNEQFF. The chain combines TRBV9 with TRBJ2-1; 7 bases fit TRBD2. J lost 7 bases, V lost 1 base, and 2 bases had no gene match. CDR1 and CDR2 from the germline V gene are SGDLS and YYNGEE. The CDR3 runs to 13 residues.

The chain recombines TRBV6-6 with TRBJ2-2; possibly TRBD1 for D (5 bases). This CDR3 spans 14 amino acids. Trimming cost V 7 bases and J 7 bases, with 16 bases left between them. CDR1 and CDR2 from the germline V gene are MNHNY and SVGAGI (reference sequence). The CDR3 is CASTLKGFGGELFF. The CDR3 coding sequence is TGTGCCAGCACACTCAAGGGGTTTGGCGGGGAGCTGTTTTTT.

This clone appeared once. This rearrangement joins TRBV28 to TRBJ2-7, with TRBD1 matching 8 bases. Germline trimming cut 6 bases from V and 2 bases from J; bases unmatched to any gene: 6. Germline V lookup: CDR1 MDHEN, CDR2 SYDVKM. The CDR3 totals 14 residues. CDR3 protein: CASREQGVTYEQYF. The DNA of the CDR3 is TGTGCCAGCAGGGAACAGGGGGTGACCTACGAGCAGTACTTC. The whole variable domain, filled in from reference TRBV28 and TRBJ2-7, reads DVKVTQSSRYLVKRTGEKVFLECVQDMDHENMFWYRQDPGLGLRLIYFSYDVKMKEKGDIPEGYSVSREKKERFSLILESASTNQTSMYLCASREQGVTYEQYFGPGTRLTVT.

The V call is TRBV6-6, the J call TRBJ2-7; tentative D call: TRBD2 (5 bases). V lost 0 bases, J lost 5 bases, and 11 bases lay in between. The germline gives CDR1 MNHNY, CDR2 SVGAGI (reference sequence). The CDR3 sequence is 14 residues long. The CDR3 region is CASSYSKLVHEQYF. CDR3 DNA sequence: TGTGCCAGCAGTTACTCGAAACTAGTTCACGAGCAGTACTTC.

V is TRBV7-2 and J is TRBJ1-4; TRBD1 agrees at 9 bases. Germline V gene sequence: CDR1 SGHTA, CDR2 FQGNSA. Losses at the gene ends were 3 bases for V and 5 bases for J; bases not matched to a gene: 7. The length of the CDR3 is 16 residues. CDR3 protein: CASSFGTGRGNEKLFF. The CDR3 nucleotides read TGTGCCAGCAGCTTTGGGACAGGGCGCGGGAATGAAAAACTGTTTTTT.

The rearrangement uses TRBV2 and TRBJ2-1; D remains unclear. CDR3 size: 15 residues. V shed 4 bases and J shed 0 bases, with 10 bases lying between them. Germline lookup yields CDR1 SNHLY and CDR2 FYNNEI. The CDR3 sequence is CASSGPRGSYNEQFF. In DNA form, the CDR3 reads TGTGCCAGCAGTGGTCCACGAGGCTCCTACAATGAGCAGTTCTTC.

Comments on this clone: The sample has other DNA sequences that encode this CDR3 too. The gene calls are TRBV5-1 and TRBJ1-1; TRBD1 matches 9 bases. V shed 0 bases and J 11 bases; nucleotides not matched to a gene: 11. This CDR3 contains 15 residues. Germline V lookup: CDR1 SGHRS, CDR2 YFSETQ. The CDR3 coding sequence is TGCGCCAGCAGCTTGGAGACAGGGGGGCATGGGAAGGCTTTCTTT. Protein sequence: CASSLETGGHGKAFF.